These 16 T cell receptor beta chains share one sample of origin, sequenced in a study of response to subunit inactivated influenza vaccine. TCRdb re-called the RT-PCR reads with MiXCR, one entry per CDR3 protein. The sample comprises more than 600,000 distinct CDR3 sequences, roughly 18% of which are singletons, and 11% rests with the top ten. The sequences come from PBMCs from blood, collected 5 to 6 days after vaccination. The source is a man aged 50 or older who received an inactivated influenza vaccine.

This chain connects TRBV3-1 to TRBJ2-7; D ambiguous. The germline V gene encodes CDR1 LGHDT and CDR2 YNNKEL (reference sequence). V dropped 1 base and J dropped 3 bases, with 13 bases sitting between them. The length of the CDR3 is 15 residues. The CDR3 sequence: CASSQAIGRSYEQYF. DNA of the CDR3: TGTGCCAGCAGCCAAGCAATAGGTAGAAGCTACGAGCAGTACTTC.

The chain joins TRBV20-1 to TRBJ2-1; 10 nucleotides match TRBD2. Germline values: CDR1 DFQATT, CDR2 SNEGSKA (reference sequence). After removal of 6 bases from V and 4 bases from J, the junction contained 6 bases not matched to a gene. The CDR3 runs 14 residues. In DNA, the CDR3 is TGCAGTGCCTCCCTAGCGGGGGTGTACAATGAGCAGTTCTTC. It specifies CSASLAGVYNEQFF.

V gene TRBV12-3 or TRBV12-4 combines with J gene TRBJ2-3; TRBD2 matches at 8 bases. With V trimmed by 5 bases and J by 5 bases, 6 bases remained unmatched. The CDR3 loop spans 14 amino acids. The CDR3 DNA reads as TGTGCCAGCAGTGTACTAGCGGCTGGAGATACGCAGTATTTT. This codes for CASSVLAAGDTQYF.

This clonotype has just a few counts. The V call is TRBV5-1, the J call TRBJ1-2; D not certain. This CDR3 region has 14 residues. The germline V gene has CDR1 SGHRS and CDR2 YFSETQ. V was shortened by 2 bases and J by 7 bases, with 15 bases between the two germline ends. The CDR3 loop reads CASSFGDMRSGYTF. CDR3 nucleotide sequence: TGCGCCAGCAGCTTCGGGGATATGAGAAGTGGCTACACCTTC. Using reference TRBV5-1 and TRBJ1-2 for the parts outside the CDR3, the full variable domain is KAGVTQTPRYLIKTRGQQVTLSCSPISGHRSVSWYQQTPGQGLQFLFEYFSETQRNKGNFPGRFSGRQFSNSRSEMNVSTLELGDSALYLCASSFGDMRSGYTFGSGTRLTVV.

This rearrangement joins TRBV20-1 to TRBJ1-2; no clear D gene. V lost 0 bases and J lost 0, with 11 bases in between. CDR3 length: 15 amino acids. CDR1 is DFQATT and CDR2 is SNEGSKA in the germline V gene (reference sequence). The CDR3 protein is CSARDPSRTNYGYTF. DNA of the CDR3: TGCAGTGCTAGAGATCCCAGCCGAACTAACTATGGCTACACCTTC.

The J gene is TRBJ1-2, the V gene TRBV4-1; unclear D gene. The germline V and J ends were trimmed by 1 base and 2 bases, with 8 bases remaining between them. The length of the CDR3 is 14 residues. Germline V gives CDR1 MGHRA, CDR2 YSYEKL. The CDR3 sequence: CASSQVPQNYGYTF. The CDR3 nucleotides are TGCGCCAGCAGCCAAGTACCACAGAACTATGGCTACACCTTC.

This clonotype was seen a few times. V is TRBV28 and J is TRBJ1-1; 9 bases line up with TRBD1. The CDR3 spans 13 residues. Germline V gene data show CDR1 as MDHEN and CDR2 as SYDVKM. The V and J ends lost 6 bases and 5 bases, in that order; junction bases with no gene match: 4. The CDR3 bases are TGTGCCAGCAGACACAGGGGGCGAACTGAAGCTTTCTTT. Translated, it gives CASRHRGRTEAFF.

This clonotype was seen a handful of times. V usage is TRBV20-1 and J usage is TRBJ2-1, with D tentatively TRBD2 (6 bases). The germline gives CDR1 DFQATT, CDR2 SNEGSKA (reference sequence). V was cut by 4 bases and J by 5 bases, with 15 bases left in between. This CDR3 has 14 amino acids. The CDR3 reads CSATSSEYNNEQFF. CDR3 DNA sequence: TGCAGTGCTACCTCTAGCGAATATAACAATGAGCAGTTCTTC.

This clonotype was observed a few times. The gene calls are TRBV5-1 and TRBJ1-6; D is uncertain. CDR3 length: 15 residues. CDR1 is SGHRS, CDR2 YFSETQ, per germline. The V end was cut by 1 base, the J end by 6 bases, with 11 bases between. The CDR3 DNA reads TGCGCCAGCAGCTTGCCGCAGTTTCCTAATTCACCCCTCCACTTT. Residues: CASSLPQFPNSPLHF.

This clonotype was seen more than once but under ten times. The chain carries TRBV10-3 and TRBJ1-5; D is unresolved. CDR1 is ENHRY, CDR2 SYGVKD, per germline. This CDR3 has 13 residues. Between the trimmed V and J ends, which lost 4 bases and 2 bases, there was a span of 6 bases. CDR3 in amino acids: CAISARGNQPQHF. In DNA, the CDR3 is TGTGCCATCAGTGCCCGTGGCAATCAGCCCCAGCATTTT.

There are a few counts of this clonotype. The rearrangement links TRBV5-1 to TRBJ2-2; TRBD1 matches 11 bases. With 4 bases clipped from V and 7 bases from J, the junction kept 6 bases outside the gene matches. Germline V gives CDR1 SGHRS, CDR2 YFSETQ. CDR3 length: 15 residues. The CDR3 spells CASSGRTGGNGELFF. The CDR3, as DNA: TGCGCCAGCAGCGGGAGGACAGGGGGCAACGGGGAGCTGTTTTTT.

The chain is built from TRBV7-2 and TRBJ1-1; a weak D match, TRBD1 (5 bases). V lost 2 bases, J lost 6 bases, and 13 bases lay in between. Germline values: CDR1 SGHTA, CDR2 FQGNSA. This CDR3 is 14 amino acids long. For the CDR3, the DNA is TGTGCCAGCAGCTTAATGGGGGGGAAGGCTGAAGCTTTCTTT. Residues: CASSLMGGKAEAFF.

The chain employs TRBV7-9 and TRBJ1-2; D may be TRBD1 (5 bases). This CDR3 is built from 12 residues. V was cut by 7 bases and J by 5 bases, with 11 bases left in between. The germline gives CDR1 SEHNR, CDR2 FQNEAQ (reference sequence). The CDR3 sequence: CASNDWGYGYTF. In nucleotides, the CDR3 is TGTGCCAGCAACGATTGGGGGTATGGCTACACCTTC.

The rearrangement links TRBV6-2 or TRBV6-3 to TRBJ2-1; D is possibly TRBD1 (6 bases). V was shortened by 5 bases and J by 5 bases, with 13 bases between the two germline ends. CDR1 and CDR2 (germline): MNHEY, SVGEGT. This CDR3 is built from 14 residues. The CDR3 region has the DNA TGTGCCAGCAGTCCTTGGACAGCAAACAATGAGCAGTTCTTC. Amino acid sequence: CASSPWTANNEQFF.

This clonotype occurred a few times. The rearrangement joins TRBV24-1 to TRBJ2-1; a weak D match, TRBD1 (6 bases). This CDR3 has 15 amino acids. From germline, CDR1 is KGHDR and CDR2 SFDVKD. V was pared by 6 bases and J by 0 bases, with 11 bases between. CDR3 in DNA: TGTGCCACCAGTCTACGAGGGGGCTCCTACAATGAGCAGTTCTTC. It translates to CATSLRGGSYNEQFF.

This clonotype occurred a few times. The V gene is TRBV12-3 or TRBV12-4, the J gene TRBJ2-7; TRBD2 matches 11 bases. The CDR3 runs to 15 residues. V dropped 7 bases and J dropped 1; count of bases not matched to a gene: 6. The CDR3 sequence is CASTHGTSGSYEQYF. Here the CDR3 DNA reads TGTGCCAGCACACACGGGACTAGCGGTTCCTACGAGCAGTACTTC.